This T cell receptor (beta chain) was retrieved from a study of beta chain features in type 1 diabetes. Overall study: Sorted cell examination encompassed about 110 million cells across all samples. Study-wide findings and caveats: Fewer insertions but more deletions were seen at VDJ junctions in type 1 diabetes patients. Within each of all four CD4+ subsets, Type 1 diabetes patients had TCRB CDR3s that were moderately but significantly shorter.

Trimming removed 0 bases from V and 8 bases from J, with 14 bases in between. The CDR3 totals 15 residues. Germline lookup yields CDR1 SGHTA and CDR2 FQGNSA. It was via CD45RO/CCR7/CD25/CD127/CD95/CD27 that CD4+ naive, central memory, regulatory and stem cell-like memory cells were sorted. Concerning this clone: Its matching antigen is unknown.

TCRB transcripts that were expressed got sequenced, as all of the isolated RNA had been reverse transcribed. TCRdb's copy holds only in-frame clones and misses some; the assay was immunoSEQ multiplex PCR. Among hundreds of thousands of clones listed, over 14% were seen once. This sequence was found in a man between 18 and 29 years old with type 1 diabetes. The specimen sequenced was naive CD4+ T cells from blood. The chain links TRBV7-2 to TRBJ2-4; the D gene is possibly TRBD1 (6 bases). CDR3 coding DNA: TGTGCCAGCAGCTTAGCGGCAGGGGTGATGTACATTCAGTACTTC. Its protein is CASSLAAGVMYIQYF.